The rows below give T cell receptor beta chains drawn from one sample of a study of beta chain features in type 1 diabetes. Here immunoSEQ multiplex PCR was the method, and the copy in TCRdb shows in-frame clones only, minus some. The repertoire holds a few hundred thousand clones, 9.5% to 12% seen once, with just over 0.015% in the top ten. The sample consisted of naive CD4+ T cells from blood. The receptor set was obtained from a young woman in good health. CDR3s include the opening cysteine and the closing phenylalanine or tryptophan.

TRBV28	TRBJ2-7	CASSLGTRGAYEQYF
TRBV28	TRBJ2-7	CASSLNGRPFPYEQYF
TRBV6-1	TRBJ2-7	CASSEAGTAAYEQYF
TRBV9	TRBJ1-5	CASSEVDWGQIIVSDQPQHF
TRBV7-3	TRBJ2-6	CASSLRGTAGANVLTF
TRBV5-1	TRBJ2-1	CASSLVGGRDNEQFF
TRBV4-3	TRBJ2-3	CASSQGAGRDTDTQYF
TRBV2	TRBJ2-3	CASSVAEVDTQYF
TRBV7-3	TRBJ2-3	CASRSPGDTQYF
TRBV30	TRBJ2-2	CAWSQTSGAGELFF
TRBV18	TRBJ2-7	CASSPPHQGLSSYEQYF
TRBV9	TRBJ2-2	CASSPPGGELFF
TRBV14	TRBJ2-1	CASSPFRTNEQFF
TRBV19	TRBJ2-7	CASSIVGREQYF
TRBV4-1	TRBJ2-5	CASSQDHSGRWEETQYF
TRBV27	TRBJ1-2	CASSKLDRSKGGYTF
TRBV9	TRBJ2-3	CASTRDRGPTDTQYF
TRBV7-3	TRBJ2-5	CASSYGQEETQYF
TRBV18	TRBJ1-4	CASSLQGQLNEKLFF
TRBV10-3	TRBJ2-5	CAIKGENAQETQYF
TRBV2	TRBJ2-7	CASSEALQSGGSSYEQYF
TRBV28	TRBJ2-1	CASRIGRARSNEQFF
TRBV7-2	TRBJ2-7	CASRATSGIYEQYF
TRBV28	TRBJ1-1	CASSFIGAEAFF
TRBV7-6	TRBJ2-1	CASSLGASGRSYNEQFF
TRBV7-2	TRBJ2-3	CASSPRTSGSQDTQYF
TRBV18	TRBJ2-3	CASSRIGARQGALDTQYF
TRBV11-2	TRBJ1-2	CASSPQGTRYNYGYTF
TRBV5-4	TRBJ2-1	CASSLQNRDISEQFF
TRBV4-2	TRBJ2-6	CASSPEGSGANVLTF
TRBV5-6	TRBJ1-5	CASSFFNSGTGNQPQHF